These 29 T cell receptor beta chains came from one sample sequenced in a study of OX40 agonist ivuxolimab in advanced cancers. Libraries came from the immunoSEQ multiplex PCR assay. As stored in TCRdb, this immuneACCESS dataset retains in-frame rearrangements with V and J assigned. A fraction of the clones does not appear; measured against another copy, unresolved V genes explain less than half of the discrepancy, and the remainder lacks a known reason. For this sample there are approximately 30,000 clones; more than 70% appear just once. The ten largest clones capture 0.9% to 0.95% of the sample. Sequenced material: CD4+ or CD8+ T cells sorted from blood, taken in a trial of the OX40 agonist ivuxolimab. These receptors were collected from an adult with an advanced solid tumor such as melanoma, head and neck, liver or kidney cancer.

V is TRBV7-9 and J is TRBJ1-4, with unresolved D. Trimming left V 5 bases short and J 7 bases short, with 26 bases between. The CDR3 has 18 amino acids. The V gene's germline CDR1 is SEHNR and CDR2 FQNEAQ (reference sequence). The CDR3 loop reads CASSPGGLSPQRGEKLFF. The CDR3 nucleotides read TGTGCCAGCAGCCCCGGAGGGCTCTCCCCCCAGCGTGGTGAAAAACTGTTTTTT.

The gene calls are TRBV5-1 and TRBJ2-2; D call uncertain. Germline CDR1 is SGHRS and CDR2 is YFSETQ. V lost 0 bases and J 4 bases, leaving 7 bases between the germline ends. This CDR3 contains 14 residues. CDR3 nucleotides: TGCGCCAGCAGCTTGGGAAGAGGCACCGGGGAGCTGTTTTTT. This sequence encodes CASSLGRGTGELFF.

The chain recombines TRBV6-5 with TRBJ2-3; 7 positions agree with TRBD1. Germline V CDR1 and CDR2: MNHEY, SVGAGI. The CDR3 is 14 residues long. V shed 4 bases and J 0 bases; nucleotides not matched to a gene: 1. In DNA form, the CDR3 reads TGTGCCAGCAGTTTGGGACAGAGCACAGATACGCAGTATTTT. Translating gives CASSLGQSTDTQYF.

CDR3: CASSSGGSGSSYNEQFF. The DNA for the CDR3 is TGTGCCAGCAGCTCTGGAGGTAGCGGGAGCTCCTACAATGAGCAGTTCTTC. The chain is built from TRBV5-4 and TRBJ2-1; the match to TRBD2 covers 9 bases. Unmatched junction bases numbered 7, after V lost 3 bases and J lost 0 bases. The germline V gene encodes CDR1 SGHNT and CDR2 YYREEE (reference sequence). CDR3 length equals 17 residues.

This chain joins TRBV5-1 and TRBJ2-2, with TRBD2 matching 7 bases. The CDR3 consists of 14 residues. The J segment lost 3 bases and the V segment lost 7 bases, leaving 6 bases of the junction unmatched. Germline CDR1 SGHRS, CDR2 YFSETQ. Here the CDR3 reads CASRGGADTGELFF. The CDR3 DNA sequence: TGCGCCAGCCGGGGAGGGGCTGACACCGGGGAGCTGTTTTTT. Full variable domain (rest looked up from reference TRBV5-1 and TRBJ2-2): KAGVTQTPRYLIKTRGQQVTLSCSPISGHRSVSWYQQTPGQGLQFLFEYFSETQRNKGNFPGRFSGRQFSNSRSEMNVSTLELGDSALYLCASRGGADTGELFFGEGSRLTVL.

The V gene is TRBV5-1, the J gene TRBJ2-1; 7 positions match TRBD2. The CDR3 sequence is 24 residues long. Germline CDR1 SGHRS, CDR2 YFSETQ. The V and J ends lost 0 bases and 3 bases, in that order; junction bases with no gene match: 30. Here the CDR3 reads CASSLARPLAESRLATIHYNEQFF. DNA for the CDR3: TGCGCCAGCAGCTTGGCCCGTCCCCTAGCGGAGTCTAGGTTAGCGACTATCCACTACAATGAGCAGTTCTTC. The entire variable domain, with the rest obtained from reference TRBV5-1 and TRBJ2-1, is as follows: KAGVTQTPRYLIKTRGQQVTLSCSPISGHRSVSWYQQTPGQGLQFLFEYFSETQRNKGNFPGRFSGRQFSNSRSEMNVSTLELGDSALYLCASSLARPLAESRLATIHYNEQFFGPGTRLTVL.

The J gene is TRBJ2-2, the V gene TRBV19, with 9 bases aligning to TRBD1. V trimming: 5 bases; J trimming: 5 bases; junction bases outside the gene matches: 3. Germline V CDR1 and CDR2: LNHDA, SQIVND (reference sequence). This CDR3 has 14 amino acids. The CDR3 spells CASSVQGATGELFF. CDR3 nucleotide sequence: TGTGCCAGTAGTGTACAGGGGGCAACCGGGGAGCTGTTTTTT.

The gene calls are TRBV2 and TRBJ1-4; no clear D gene. Germline CDR1 and CDR2: SNHLY and FYNNEI. The V and J ends lost 1 base and 4 bases respectively, with 7 bases between them. The CDR3 is made up of 14 amino acids. CDR3: CASSEVGINEKLFF. CDR3 DNA sequence: TGTGCCAGCAGTGAAGTAGGAATTAATGAAAAACTGTTTTTT.

V usage is TRBV29-1 and J usage is TRBJ2-7; D is ambiguous. Germline V gene data show CDR1 as SQVTM and CDR2 as ANQGSEA. This CDR3 has 14 amino acids. V lost 5 bases, J lost 3 bases, and 17 bases lay in between. The CDR3 nucleotides are TGCAGCGTTTCATCAAGAACCTTTTTCTACGAGCAGTACTTC. This gives the protein CSVSSRTFFYEQYF.

This chain joins TRBV5-6 and TRBJ2-1, with 7 nucleotides matching TRBD2. From germline, CDR1 is SGHDT and CDR2 YYEEEE. This CDR3 is built from 14 residues. V trimming: 0 bases; J trimming: 12 bases; junction bases outside the gene matches: 9. CDR3 DNA: TGTGCCAGCAGCTTGGGCGGGAGACGATTTGGGCAGTTCTTC. Translated: CASSLGGRRFGQFF.

The chain carries TRBV5-4 and TRBJ2-1; maybe TRBD2 (6 bases). V dropped 0 bases and J dropped 7 bases, with 23 bases sitting between them. The CDR3 totals 18 residues. Germline values: CDR1 SGHNT, CDR2 YYREEE (reference sequence). The DNA for the CDR3 is TGTGCCAGCAGCTTGGCCCTTGGCGGGCGGGGAGCAGATAATGAGCAGTTCTTC. This encodes CASSLALGGRGADNEQFF. Complete variable domain (other parts from reference TRBV5-4 and TRBJ2-1): ETGVTQSPTHLIKTRGQQVTLRCSSQSGHNTVSWYQQALGQGPQFIFQYYREEENGRGNFPPRFSGLQFPNYSSELNVNALELDDSALYLCASSLALGGRGADNEQFFGPGTRLTVL.

The rearrangement joins TRBV27 to TRBJ2-3; D not certain. V was pared by 7 bases and J by 1 base, with 9 bases between. Germline V gene lookup returns CDR1 MNHEY and CDR2 SMNVEV (reference sequence). This CDR3 comprises 13 residues. CDR3 region: CASTPAGTDTQYF. The DNA of the CDR3 is TGTGCCAGCACCCCCGCAGGCACAGATACGCAGTATTTT.

The chain recombines TRBV10-3 with TRBJ1-6; tentatively, D is TRBD1 (6 bases). Trimming cost V 6 bases and J 9 bases, with 15 bases left between them. The CDR3 is 14 amino acids. The germline CDR1 and CDR2 sequences are ENHRY and SYGVKD. As DNA, the CDR3 is TGTGCCATCAGGCCGGGGGGCCTAGGTTCACCCCTCCACTTT. This translates into CAIRPGGLGSPLHF.

The chain employs TRBV28 and TRBJ2-7; D perhaps matches TRBD1 (6 bases). V was clipped by 2 bases and J by 7 bases, with 24 bases between them. CDR3 length: 17 amino acids. Germline CDR1 is MDHEN and CDR2 is SYDVKM. The CDR3 is CASSLPAKGTRGLEQYF. The CDR3 DNA reads as TGTGCCAGCAGTTTACCCGCGAAGGGGACAAGGGGTCTAGAGCAGTACTTC.

The genes are TRBV29-1 and TRBJ2-3; 7 bases fit TRBD2. The CDR3 runs to 13 residues. Germline loops: CDR1 SQVTM, CDR2 ANQGSEA. J gave up 4 bases and V 1 base, and 2 bases lay outside the gene matches. CDR3 protein: CSVEGTSADTQYF. The DNA of the CDR3 is TGCAGCGTTGAAGGAACTAGCGCAGATACGCAGTATTTT.

The chain carries TRBV7-9 and TRBJ2-1; TRBD2 might be the D (6 bases). The CDR3 has 11 residues. Germline V gives CDR1 SEHNR, CDR2 FQNEAQ (reference sequence). Trimming shortened V by 5 bases and J by 12 bases, and 11 bases separated the two germline ends. The CDR3, as DNA: TGTGCCAGCAGCGGCGGGACTCTGCAGTTCTTC. Its translation is CASSGGTLQFF.

The chain links TRBV10-1 to TRBJ2-2; no firm D call. The CDR3 spans 14 residues. The germline V gene has CDR1 WNHNN and CDR2 SYGVQD (reference sequence). Trimming stripped 7 bases from V and 2 bases from J, with 11 bases between. The CDR3 DNA is TGCGCCAGCACCCCCTCACTAAACACCGGGGAGCTGTTTTTT. Its translation: CASTPSLNTGELFF.

This chain uses TRBV7-9 with TRBJ2-3, with 8 positions matching TRBD2. This CDR3 is built from 18 residues. The germline CDR1 and CDR2 sequences are SEHNR and FQNEAQ (reference sequence). The junction had 13 bases not matched to a gene; V was cut back by 5 bases and J by 0 bases. CDR3 in amino acids: CASSEIPRGVASTDTQYF. Here the CDR3 DNA reads TGTGCCAGCAGCGAAATACCGCGGGGGGTCGCAAGCACAGATACGCAGTATTTT. Full variable domain (rest looked up from reference TRBV7-9 and TRBJ2-3): DTGVSQNPRHKITKRGQNVTFRCDPISEHNRLYWYRQTLGQGPEFLTYFQNEAQLEKSRLLSDRFSAERPKGSFSTLEIQRTEQGDSAMYLCASSEIPRGVASTDTQYFGPGTRLTVL.

V is TRBV11-2 and J is TRBJ2-7; 8 bases line up with TRBD1. The CDR3 totals 17 residues. The junction had 13 bases not matched to a gene; V was cut back by 5 bases and J by 1 base. Germline V gene lookup returns CDR1 SGHAT and CDR2 FQNNGV. Written as DNA, the CDR3 is TGTGCCAGCAGCCCGTACTGGACAGGGATGGGTTCCTACGAGCAGTACTTC. Protein product: CASSPYWTGMGSYEQYF.

The chain joins TRBV28 to TRBJ2-1; 7 positions agree with TRBD1. CDR1 is MDHEN and CDR2 is SYDVKM in the germline V gene. Losses at the gene ends were 2 bases for V and 1 base for J; bases not matched to a gene: 2. This CDR3 has 15 residues. CDR3 DNA sequence: TGTGCCAGCAGTTTAGGGGGACAGTCCTACAATGAGCAGTTCTTC. Translating gives CASSLGGQSYNEQFF.

The count of this clone is one. The CDR3 bases are TGTGCCAGCAAAGGGACTAGTATTGTCGAGCAGTACTTC. Its translation: CASKGTSIVEQYF. V usage is TRBV6-1 and J usage is TRBJ2-7; 8 bases align to TRBD2. CDR3 size: 13 residues. The germline gives CDR1 MNHNS, CDR2 SASEGT. V was pared by 7 bases and J by 6 bases, with 8 bases of the junction left unmatched.

The rearrangement uses TRBV30 and TRBJ2-2; D assignment may be TRBD1 or TRBD2 (5 bases each). The CDR3 is 16 amino acids. CDR1 and CDR2 (germline): GTSNPN, SVGIG (reference sequence). Trimming took 0 bases from V and 2 from J, leaving 13 bases between them. The CDR3 spells CAWSVGRKFNTGELFF. CDR3 in DNA: TGTGCCTGGAGTGTGGGACGGAAGTTTAACACCGGGGAGCTGTTTTTT.

The chain carries TRBV30 and TRBJ2-7; 10 bases match TRBD1. The germline V gene has CDR1 GTSNPN and CDR2 SVGIG (reference sequence). After removal of 0 bases from V and 3 bases from J, the junction contained 5 bases not matched to a gene. The CDR3 is made up of 15 amino acids. This chain's CDR3 is CAWSVGTGVVYEQYF. As DNA, the CDR3 is TGTGCCTGGAGTGTAGGGACAGGGGTTGTCTACGAGCAGTACTTC.

The V gene is TRBV28, the J gene TRBJ1-2, with D possibly matching TRBD1 (5 bases). Trimming took 5 bases from V and 2 from J, leaving 12 bases between them. Germline V gene data show CDR1 as MDHEN and CDR2 as SYDVKM. The CDR3 sequence is 14 residues long. In DNA, the CDR3 is TGTGCCAGCAGTCGGGGGGGAGCGAACTATGGCTACACCTTC. It translates to CASSRGGANYGYTF.

The rearrangement uses TRBV7-6 and TRBJ2-5, with D hard to call. Germline V gene lookup returns CDR1 SGHVS and CDR2 FNYEAQ. The germline V and J ends were trimmed by 1 base and 4 bases, with 4 bases remaining between them. The CDR3 is 12 amino acids. CDR3 sequence: CASSLGRETQYF. CDR3 in DNA: TGTGCCAGCAGCTTAGGTCGAGAGACCCAGTACTTC.

The chain is built from TRBV6-1 and TRBJ1-5; D unresolved. CDR3 size: 15 residues. V lost 0 bases and J 1 base, leaving 7 bases between the germline ends. CDR1 MNHNS and CDR2 SASEGT come from the germline V gene. CDR3: CASSEARGSNQPQHF. The CDR3 DNA sequence: TGTGCCAGCAGTGAAGCGAGAGGGAGCAATCAGCCCCAGCATTTT.

The chain links TRBV27 to TRBJ1-5, with D tentatively TRBD1 (5 bases). The CDR3 consists of 15 residues. V was shortened by 4 bases and J by 0 bases, with 10 bases between the two germline ends. Germline V lookup: CDR1 MNHEY, CDR2 SMNVEV (reference sequence). The CDR3 DNA follows: TGTGCCAGCAGTTCCGGGGACCATAGCAATCAGCCCCAGCATTTT. Protein: CASSSGDHSNQPQHF.

This clone was recorded only once. The V call is TRBV18, the J call TRBJ2-3; tentatively, D is TRBD1 (5 bases). The germline V gene has CDR1 KGHSH and CDR2 LQKENI. The CDR3 extends over 12 amino acids. V gave up 10 bases and J gave up 6 bases, with 14 bases separating them. The CDR3 loop reads CATGLFEDTQYF. DNA for the CDR3: TGTGCCACAGGGCTCTTTGAGGATACGCAGTATTTT.

This clone was seen once. V gene TRBV11-2 combines with J gene TRBJ1-1; 9 positions agree with TRBD1. Germline loops: CDR1 SGHAT, CDR2 FQNNGV. The CDR3 length is 15 residues. The trim removed 5 bases at V and 4 bases at J, leaving 8 bases unmatched. In nucleotides, the CDR3 is TGTGCCAGCAGCCCAGGGGACAGGGTTGGCACTGAAGCTTTCTTT. Its protein product is CASSPGDRVGTEAFF.